This passage covers 21 T cell receptor beta chains from one sample sequenced in a study of shared clonotypes between healthy human individuals (dated by TCRdb to about 2020). Libraries came from the immunoSEQ multiplex PCR assay. This is the immuneACCESS table as TCRdb keeps it, with only in-frame sequences that have V and J called. A part of the clones is gone; compared with another copy, unresolved V genes explain less than half, and the rest is unexplained. Within this sample are 550,000 to 700,000 clones, with less than 80% of them counted one time only. The ten largest make up around 2% of the sample. Sequencing used memory CD4+ T cells sorted from blood. The intended sense of this specimen's cell subset or site label: CD45RA-negative fraction. The origin of the receptors is a woman aged 30 to 39 in good health.

A few counts support this clone. This rearrangement joins TRBV25-1 to TRBJ1-1; D is uncertain. Trimming cost V 5 bases and J 7 bases, with 11 bases left between them. The germline CDR1 and CDR2 sequences are MGHDK and SYGVNS. The CDR3 extends over 12 amino acids. The CDR3 spells CASSSDWSEAFF. DNA for the CDR3: TGTGCCAGCAGTTCGGACTGGAGTGAAGCTTTCTTT. Based on the CDR3 plus reference TRBV25-1 and TRBJ1-1, the full variable domain is EADIYQTPRYLVIGTGKKITLECSQTMGHDKMYWYQQDPGMELHLIHYSYGVNSTEKGDLSSESTVSRIRTEHFPLTLESARPSHTSQYLCASSSDWSEAFFGQGTRLTVV.

This clone has just a few counts. The chain couples TRBV18 to TRBJ1-3; D perhaps matches TRBD1 (6 bases). The length of the CDR3 is 15 residues. Per the germline V gene, CDR1 is KGHSH and CDR2 is LQKENI. The ends were cut back, 0 bases at V and 2 bases at J, with 8 bases in the middle. The chain's CDR3 is CASSPPPGAGNTIYF. As DNA, the CDR3 is TGTGCCAGCTCACCACCCCCAGGGGCTGGAAACACCATATATTTT. Full variable domain (missing parts from reference TRBV18 and TRBJ1-3): NAGVMQNPRHLVRRRGQEARLRCSPMKGHSHVYWYRQLPEEGLKFMVYLQKENIIDESGMPKERFSAEFPKEGPSILRIQQVVRGDSAAYFCASSPPPGAGNTIYFGEGSWLTVV.

This sequence joins TRBV5-4 and TRBJ1-1; 9 bases map to TRBD1. The CDR3 spans 16 residues. V shed 7 bases and J 5 bases; nucleotides not matched to a gene: 15. CDR1 is SGHNT and CDR2 is YYREEE in the germline V gene (reference sequence). CDR3 sequence reads: CASGLPGDRAWTEAFF. The CDR3 bases are TGTGCCAGCGGACTGCCTGGGGACAGGGCCTGGACTGAAGCTTTCTTT.

This sequence joins TRBV28 and TRBJ2-5; the D is unclear. V was cut by 6 bases and J by 6 bases, with 14 bases left in between. Germline CDR1 is MDHEN and CDR2 is SYDVKM. The CDR3 has 13 amino acids. This chain's CDR3 is CASRASSLQTQYF. CDR3 DNA: TGTGCCAGCAGGGCCTCCTCACTTCAGACCCAGTACTTC.

V gene TRBV28 combines with J gene TRBJ2-7; perhaps TRBD1 as D (6 bases). This CDR3 is 13 amino acids long. Germline V gene data show CDR1 as MDHEN and CDR2 as SYDVKM. Trimming shortened V by 6 bases and J by 2 bases, and 11 bases separated the two germline ends. CDR3 DNA sequence: TGTGCCAGCAGCGGAACAGGGACCTACGAGCAGTACTTC. It is translated as CASSGTGTYEQYF.

The chain has TRBV11-2 and TRBJ2-3; D call uncertain. The germline gives CDR1 SGHAT, CDR2 FQNNGV. V was shortened by 7 bases and J by 7 bases, with 12 bases between the two germline ends. This CDR3 contains 12 residues. CDR3 in amino acids: CASTSYTYTQYF. CDR3 DNA: TGTGCCAGCACCTCCTACACGTATACGCAGTATTTT.

The V and J genes are TRBV6-6 and TRBJ1-5, with D maybe TRBD1 (5 bases). CDR3 size: 14 residues. The germline V and J ends were trimmed by 4 bases and 5 bases, with 12 bases remaining between them. CDR1 MNHNY and CDR2 SVGAGI come from the germline V gene (reference sequence). The CDR3 here is CASSWGRTHQPQHF. The CDR3 region has the DNA TGTGCCAGCAGTTGGGGCCGAACCCATCAGCCCCAGCATTTT.

The CDR3: CASRTLTGGDNGYTF. CDR3 nucleotide sequence: TGTGCCAGCAGGACTCTGACAGGGGGCGACAATGGCTACACCTTC. This chain uses TRBV28 with TRBJ1-2; 10 bases agree with TRBD1. The CDR3 length is 15 residues. Trimming at V came to 6 bases and at J to 6 bases, leaving 10 bases not matched to a gene. The germline V gene has CDR1 MDHEN and CDR2 SYDVKM.

This clone was recorded only once. V and J are TRBV5-5 and TRBJ1-5; possibly TRBD1 for D (6 bases). This CDR3 has 15 amino acids. Germline CDR1 SGHKS, CDR2 YYEKEE (reference sequence). V lost 0 bases to trimming and J lost 6 bases, with 13 bases between them. The CDR3 reads CASSLAQTRGQPQHF. The CDR3 DNA sequence: TGTGCCAGCAGCTTGGCACAGACCAGGGGTCAGCCCCAGCATTTT.

The count of this clone is one. The V call is TRBV7-2, the J call TRBJ2-3; TRBD1 might be the D (6 bases). Trimming removed 2 bases from V and 6 bases from J, with 9 bases in between. Per the germline V gene, CDR1 is SGHTA and CDR2 is FQGNSA. This CDR3 is built from 13 residues. In nucleotides, the CDR3 is TGTGCCAGCAGCTTACAGGGGTCGGATACGCAGTATTTT. Translating gives CASSLQGSDTQYF.

The rearrangement links TRBV27 to TRBJ1-5, with D hard to call. The CDR3 is 16 residues long. V was cut by 0 bases and J by 7 bases, with 16 bases left in between. Germline V gives CDR1 MNHEY, CDR2 SMNVEV (reference sequence). CDR3 coding DNA: TGTGCCAGCAGTTTATCGACGAGCGGGGTCGGCCAGCCCCAGCATTTT. Its translation: CASSLSTSGVGQPQHF.

The chain recombines TRBV7-9 with TRBJ2-7; 9 nucleotides align to TRBD2. This CDR3 is built from 15 residues. Germline V gene sequence: CDR1 SEHNR, CDR2 FQNEAQ (reference sequence). V shed 0 bases, J shed 7 bases, and the junction held 7 bases outside the gene matches. The CDR3 region has the DNA TGTGCCAGCAGCTTAGCGTCAGCGGGAGGCTTAGAGCAGTACTTC. Translation: CASSLASAGGLEQYF.

This clone was detected ten times or more. The rearrangement links TRBV7-2 to TRBJ1-1; no clear D gene. V was clipped by 6 bases and J by 3 bases, with 11 bases between them. CDR1 SGHTA and CDR2 FQGNSA come from the germline V gene. This CDR3 has 13 residues. CDR3 region: CASREQQDTEAFF. The CDR3 coding sequence is TGTGCCAGCAGAGAACAGCAGGACACTGAAGCTTTCTTT.

The J gene is TRBJ2-1, the V gene TRBV10-1; no reliable D call. The CDR3 sequence is 14 residues long. The ends were cut back, 8 bases at V and 10 bases at J, with 21 bases in the middle. The germline V gene has CDR1 WNHNN and CDR2 SYGVQD (reference sequence). The CDR3 sequence is CASFAEHHRLEQFF. The CDR3 nucleotides read TGCGCCAGCTTTGCGGAGCACCATCGCCTAGAGCAGTTCTTC.

On this clone itself: One base away lies a much larger clone, so this may be a sequencing read error. Distinct nucleotide sequences in the sample also encode this CDR3. The rearrangement joins TRBV7-9 to TRBJ2-5; no reliable D call. V lost 1 base, J lost 5 bases, and 5 bases lay in between. CDR1 and CDR2 from the germline V gene are SEHNR and FQNEAQ (reference sequence). This CDR3 spans 12 amino acids. The CDR3 coding sequence is TGTGCCAGCAGCTTAGGGCAGGAGACCCAGTACTTC. This codes for CASSLGQETQYF.

The chain uses TRBV19 and TRBJ2-3; 8 bases fit TRBD1. CDR3 length equals 16 residues. Trimming removed 7 bases from V and 0 bases from J; junction bases left unmatched: 9. Germline loops: CDR1 LNHDA, CDR2 SQIVND (reference sequence). The CDR3 region is CASTNRGAESTDTQYF. CDR3 nucleotides: TGTGCCAGTACTAACAGGGGGGCCGAAAGCACAGATACGCAGTATTTT.

J is TRBJ1-2 and V is TRBV5-1; D not certain. V shed 0 bases and J shed 4 bases, with 7 bases lying between them. Germline values: CDR1 SGHRS, CDR2 YFSETQ. This CDR3 comprises 13 residues. CDR3 in DNA: TGCGCCAGCAGCTTGGCTGGGGTCTATGGCTACACCTTC. This encodes CASSLAGVYGYTF.

The V call is TRBV5-1, the J call TRBJ2-5; 7 nucleotides line up with TRBD2. The CDR3 covers 16 residues. J lost 5 bases, V lost 0 bases, and 10 bases had no gene match. CDR1 is SGHRS and CDR2 is YFSETQ in the germline V gene. The DNA of the CDR3 is TGCGCCAGCAGCTTGGATCGCGGGAGTTCTGGGGAGACCCAGTACTTC. Encoded protein: CASSLDRGSSGETQYF.

A few counts support this clone. The chain employs TRBV2 and TRBJ2-1; TRBD1 matches at 7 bases. Germline V CDR1 and CDR2: SNHLY, FYNNEI. The V segment lost 9 bases and the J segment 4 bases; nucleotides outside the gene matches: 6. The CDR3 is made up of 13 amino acids. The CDR3 spells CASNWGQYNEQFF. CDR3 DNA sequence: TGTGCCAGTAACTGGGGACAGTACAATGAGCAGTTCTTC.

Only a few counts were recorded for this clone. The gene calls are TRBV28 and TRBJ2-2; tentative D call: TRBD2 (5 bases). This CDR3 is 14 amino acids long. The germline V gene has CDR1 MDHEN and CDR2 SYDVKM. The V gene lost 3 bases and the J gene lost 5 bases, with 10 bases spanning the gap. The CDR3 bases are TGTGCCAGCAGTTTGGGTTCGGGGACCGGGGAGCTGTTTTTT. This encodes CASSLGSGTGELFF.

Note on this clone: The sample has other DNA sequences that encode this CDR3 too. J is TRBJ2-5 and V is TRBV11-2; TRBD1 agrees at 7 bases. Germline CDR1 and CDR2: SGHAT and FQNNGV. CDR3 size: 13 residues. The J segment lost 2 bases and the V segment lost 3 bases, leaving 0 bases of the junction unmatched. The CDR3, as DNA: TGTGCCAGCAGCTTGGGACAGCAAGAGACCCAGTACTTC. Translation gives CASSLGQQETQYF.